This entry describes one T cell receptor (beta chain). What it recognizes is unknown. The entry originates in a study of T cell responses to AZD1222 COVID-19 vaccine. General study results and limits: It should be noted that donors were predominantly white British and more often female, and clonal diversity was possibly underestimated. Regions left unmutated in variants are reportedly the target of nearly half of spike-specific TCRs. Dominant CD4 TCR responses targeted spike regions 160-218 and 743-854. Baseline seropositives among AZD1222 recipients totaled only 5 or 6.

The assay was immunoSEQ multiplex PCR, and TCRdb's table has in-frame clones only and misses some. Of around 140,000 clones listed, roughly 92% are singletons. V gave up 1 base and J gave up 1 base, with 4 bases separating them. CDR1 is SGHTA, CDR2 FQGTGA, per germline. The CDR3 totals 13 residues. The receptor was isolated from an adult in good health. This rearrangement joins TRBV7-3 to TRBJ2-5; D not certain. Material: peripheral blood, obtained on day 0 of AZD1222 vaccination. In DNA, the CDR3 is TGTGCCAGCAGCTTAATCAGCCAAGAGACCCAGTACTTC. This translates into CASSLISQETQYF.